This T cell receptor beta chain was sequenced for a study of blood T cell repertoires in COVID-19. Here immunoSEQ multiplex PCR was the method, and the copy in TCRdb shows in-frame clones only, minus some. The sample lists about 26,000 clones, roughly 84% occurring once. Germline CDR1 and CDR2: SGHDT and YYEEEE. V shed 4 bases and J 8 bases; nucleotides not matched to a gene: 7. The CDR3 consists of 15 residues. This clone was counted once. The rearrangement joins TRBV5-6 to TRBJ2-1; 12 nucleotides align to TRBD2. Input material: peripheral blood. The TCR comes from a human donor in a cohort sampled during active COVID-19. The DNA for the CDR3 is TGTGCCAGCAGCCTGACTAGCGGGAGAGTCGATGAGCAGTTCTTC. It yields the protein CASSLTSGRVDEQFF.